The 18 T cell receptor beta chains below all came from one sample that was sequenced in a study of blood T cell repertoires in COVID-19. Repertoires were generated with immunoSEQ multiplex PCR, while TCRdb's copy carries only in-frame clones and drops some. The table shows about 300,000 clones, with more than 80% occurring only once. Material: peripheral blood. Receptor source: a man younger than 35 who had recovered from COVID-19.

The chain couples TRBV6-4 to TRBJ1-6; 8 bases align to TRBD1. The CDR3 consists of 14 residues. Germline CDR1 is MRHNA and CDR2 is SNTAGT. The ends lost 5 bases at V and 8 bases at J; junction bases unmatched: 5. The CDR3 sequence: CASSSGQGYSPLHF. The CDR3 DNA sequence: TGTGCCAGCAGTTCCGGACAGGGATATTCACCCCTCCACTTT.

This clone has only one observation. The CDR3, as DNA: TGCGCCAGCAGCTTGGAGGGGACAGGGGGCAATGAGCAGTTCTTC. Encoded protein: CASSLEGTGGNEQFF. This chain joins TRBV5-1 and TRBJ2-1; 11 positions agree with TRBD1. The CDR3 is 15 residues long. Germline loops: CDR1 SGHRS, CDR2 YFSETQ. The V segment lost 0 bases and the J segment 6 bases; nucleotides outside the gene matches: 2.

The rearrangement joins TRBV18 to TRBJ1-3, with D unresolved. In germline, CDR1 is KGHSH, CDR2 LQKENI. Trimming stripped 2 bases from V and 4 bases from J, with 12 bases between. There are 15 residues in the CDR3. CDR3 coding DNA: TGTGCCAGCTCACCAAGTCAAGCGTGGGGAAACACCATATATTTT. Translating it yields CASSPSQAWGNTIYF. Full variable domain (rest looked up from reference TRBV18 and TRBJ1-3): NAGVMQNPRHLVRRRGQEARLRCSPMKGHSHVYWYRQLPEEGLKFMVYLQKENIIDESGMPKERFSAEFPKEGPSILRIQQVVRGDSAAYFCASSPSQAWGNTIYFGEGSWLTVV.

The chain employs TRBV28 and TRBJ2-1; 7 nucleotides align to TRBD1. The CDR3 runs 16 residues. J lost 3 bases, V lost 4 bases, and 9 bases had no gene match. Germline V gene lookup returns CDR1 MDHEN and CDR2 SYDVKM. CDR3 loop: CASSSGTATYYNEQFF. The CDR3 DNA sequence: TGTGCCAGCAGTTCCGGGACAGCAACCTACTACAATGAGCAGTTCTTC.

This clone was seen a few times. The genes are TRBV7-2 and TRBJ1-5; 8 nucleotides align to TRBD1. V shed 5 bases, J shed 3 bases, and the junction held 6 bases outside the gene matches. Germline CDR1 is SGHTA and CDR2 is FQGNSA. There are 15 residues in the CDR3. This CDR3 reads CASSPRTGFNQPQHF. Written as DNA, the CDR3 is TGTGCCAGCAGCCCGCGGACAGGGTTCAATCAGCCCCAGCATTTT.

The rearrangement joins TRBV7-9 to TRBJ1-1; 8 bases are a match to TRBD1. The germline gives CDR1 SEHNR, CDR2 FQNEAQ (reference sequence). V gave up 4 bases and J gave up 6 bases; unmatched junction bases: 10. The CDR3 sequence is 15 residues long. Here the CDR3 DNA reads TGTGCCAGCAGCTCTCGGACAGGGCTGACGTCTGAAGCTTTCTTT. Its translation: CASSSRTGLTSEAFF.

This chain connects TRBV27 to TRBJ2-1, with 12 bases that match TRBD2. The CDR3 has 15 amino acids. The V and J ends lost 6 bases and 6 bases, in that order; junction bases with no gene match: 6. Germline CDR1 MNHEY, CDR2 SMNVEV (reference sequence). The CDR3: CASSLTSGSVNEQFF. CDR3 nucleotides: TGTGCCAGCAGCCTGACTAGCGGGAGTGTCAATGAGCAGTTCTTC.

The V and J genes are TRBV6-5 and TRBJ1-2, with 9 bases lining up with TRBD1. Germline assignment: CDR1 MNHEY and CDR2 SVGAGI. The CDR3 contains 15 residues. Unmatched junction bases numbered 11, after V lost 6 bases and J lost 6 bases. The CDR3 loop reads CASRKTGGGGNGYTF. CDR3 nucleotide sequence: TGTGCCAGCAGGAAAACAGGGGGCGGAGGAAATGGCTACACCTTC.

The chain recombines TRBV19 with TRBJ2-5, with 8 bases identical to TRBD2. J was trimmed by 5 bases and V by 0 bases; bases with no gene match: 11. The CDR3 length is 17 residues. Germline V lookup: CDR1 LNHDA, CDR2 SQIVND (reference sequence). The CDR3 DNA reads TGTGCCAGTAGTATAGATTTGCCCGGGGGGGCGTTGGAGACCCAGTACTTC. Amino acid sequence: CASSIDLPGGALETQYF.

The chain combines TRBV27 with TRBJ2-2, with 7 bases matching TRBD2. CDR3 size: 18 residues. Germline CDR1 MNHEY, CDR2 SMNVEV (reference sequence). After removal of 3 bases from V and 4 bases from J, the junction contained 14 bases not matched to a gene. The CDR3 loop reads CASSFSRAGDLFTGELFF. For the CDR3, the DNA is TGTGCCAGCAGTTTTTCAAGGGCGGGGGACTTGTTCACCGGGGAGCTGTTTTTT.

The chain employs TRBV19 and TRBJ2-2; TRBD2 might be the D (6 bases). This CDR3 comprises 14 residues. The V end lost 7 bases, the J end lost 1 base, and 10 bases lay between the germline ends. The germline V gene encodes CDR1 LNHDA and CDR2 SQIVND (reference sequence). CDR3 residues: CASTGVLNTGELFF. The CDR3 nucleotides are TGTGCCAGTACGGGAGTTTTGAACACCGGGGAGCTGTTTTTT.

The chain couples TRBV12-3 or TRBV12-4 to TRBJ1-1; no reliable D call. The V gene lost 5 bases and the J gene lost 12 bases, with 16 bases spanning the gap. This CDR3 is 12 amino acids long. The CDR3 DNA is TGTGCCAGCAGTAGCCCGAGCCGCAGGACTTTCTTT. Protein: CASSSPSRRTFF.

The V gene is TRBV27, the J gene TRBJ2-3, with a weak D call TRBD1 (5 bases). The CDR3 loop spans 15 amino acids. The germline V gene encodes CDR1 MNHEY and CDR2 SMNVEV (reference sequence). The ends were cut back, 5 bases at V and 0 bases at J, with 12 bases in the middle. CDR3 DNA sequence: TGTGCCAGCAGTCCGACAGTATCTAGCACAGATACGCAGTATTTT. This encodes CASSPTVSSTDTQYF.

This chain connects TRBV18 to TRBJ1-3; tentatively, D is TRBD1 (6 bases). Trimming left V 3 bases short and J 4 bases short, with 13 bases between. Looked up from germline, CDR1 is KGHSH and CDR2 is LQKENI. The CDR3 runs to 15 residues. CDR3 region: CASSPRTAAGNTIYF. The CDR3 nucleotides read TGTGCCAGCTCACCCCGGACAGCGGCAGGAAACACCATATATTTT. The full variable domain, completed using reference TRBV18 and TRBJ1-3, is NAGVMQNPRHLVRRRGQEARLRCSPMKGHSHVYWYRQLPEEGLKFMVYLQKENIIDESGMPKERFSAEFPKEGPSILRIQQVVRGDSAAYFCASSPRTAAGNTIYFGEGSWLTVV.

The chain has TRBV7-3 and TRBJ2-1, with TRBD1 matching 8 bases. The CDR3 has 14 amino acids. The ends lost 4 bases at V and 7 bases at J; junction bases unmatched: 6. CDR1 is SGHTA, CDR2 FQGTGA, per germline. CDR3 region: CASSWGQEGNEQFF. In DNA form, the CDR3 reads TGTGCCAGCAGCTGGGGACAGGAGGGGAATGAGCAGTTCTTC.

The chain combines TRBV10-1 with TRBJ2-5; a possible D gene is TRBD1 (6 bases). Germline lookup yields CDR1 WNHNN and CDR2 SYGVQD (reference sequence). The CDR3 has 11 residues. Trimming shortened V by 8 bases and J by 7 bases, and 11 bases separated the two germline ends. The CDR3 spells CASGGAGTQYF. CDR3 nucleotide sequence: TGCGCCAGCGGGGGCGCTGGGACCCAGTACTTC.

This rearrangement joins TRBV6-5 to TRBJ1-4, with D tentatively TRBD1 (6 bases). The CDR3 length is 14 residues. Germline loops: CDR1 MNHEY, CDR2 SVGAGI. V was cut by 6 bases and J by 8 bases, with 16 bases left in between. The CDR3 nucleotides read TGTGCCAGCAGCCGTACAGGGTCGAGGGAAAAACTGTTTTTT. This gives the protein CASSRTGSREKLFF.

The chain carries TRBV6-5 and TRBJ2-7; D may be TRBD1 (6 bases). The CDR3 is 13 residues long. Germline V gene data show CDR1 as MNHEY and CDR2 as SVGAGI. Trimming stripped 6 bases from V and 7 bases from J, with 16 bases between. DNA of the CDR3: TGTGCCAGCAGCGCACACAGGGTTGATGAGCAGTACTTC. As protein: CASSAHRVDEQYF.